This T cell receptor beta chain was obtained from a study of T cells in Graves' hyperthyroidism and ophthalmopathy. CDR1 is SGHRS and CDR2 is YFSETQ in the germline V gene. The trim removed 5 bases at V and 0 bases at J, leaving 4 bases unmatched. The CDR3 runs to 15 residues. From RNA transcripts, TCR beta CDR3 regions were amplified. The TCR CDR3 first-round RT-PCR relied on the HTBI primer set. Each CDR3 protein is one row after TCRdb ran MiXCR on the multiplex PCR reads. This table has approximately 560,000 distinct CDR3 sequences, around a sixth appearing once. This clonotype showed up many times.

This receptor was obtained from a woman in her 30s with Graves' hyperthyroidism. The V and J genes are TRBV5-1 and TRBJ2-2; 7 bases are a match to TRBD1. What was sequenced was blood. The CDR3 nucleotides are TGCGCCAGCAGGGTCGGGACAGCGAACACCGGGGAGCTGTTTTTT. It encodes CASRVGTANTGELFF.